Presented here are 30 T cell receptor beta chains from one specimen sequenced in a study of beta chain features in type 1 diabetes. The authors reverse transcribed all of the isolated RNA, so sequencing captured expressed TCRB transcripts. The assay was immunoSEQ multiplex PCR, and TCRdb's table has in-frame clones only and misses some. The repertoire holds roughly 400,000 clones, with around 13% as singletons. Sequencing used naive CD4+ T cells from blood. These receptors all stem from a young man in good health.

V is TRBV9 and J is TRBJ1-5; D may be TRBD1 (5 bases). Germline V gene lookup returns CDR1 SGDLS and CDR2 YYNGEE. The CDR3 totals 16 residues. V lost 4 bases, J lost 4 bases, and 18 bases lay in between. The CDR3 DNA reads TGTGCCAGCAGCCCCGGGGCGGCCAATTGGAATCAGCCCCAGCATTTT. Translating gives CASSPGAANWNQPQHF.

This chain joins TRBV25-1 and TRBJ2-7; no definite D call. V was cut by 1 base and J by 0 bases, with 10 bases left in between. Looked up from germline, CDR1 is MGHDK and CDR2 is SYGVNS. The CDR3 length is 15 residues. For the CDR3, the DNA is TGTGCCAGCAGTGAATCTGGGGTGAGCTCCTACGAGCAGTACTTC. Its protein product is CASSESGVSSYEQYF.

This clone was seen a handful of times. This chain links TRBV5-6 with TRBJ2-2, with 9 bases fitting TRBD1. The CDR3 length is 17 residues. V lost 0 bases and J lost 5; bases outside the gene matches: 8. CDR1 and CDR2 from the germline V gene are SGHDT and YYEEEE. The CDR3 spells CASSLAGTGIRTGELFF. CDR3 bases: TGTGCCAGCAGCTTGGCGGGGACAGGGATAAGGACCGGGGAGCTGTTTTTT.

This clone was picked up a small number of times. The chain combines TRBV29-1 with TRBJ2-6; 7 bases are a match to TRBD2. The CDR3 has 17 residues. Germline CDR1 SQVTM, CDR2 ANQGSEA. The V and J ends lost 1 base and 1 base, in that order; junction bases with no gene match: 7. The CDR3 DNA sequence: TGCAGCGTTGAAGCGGGGGGACGGGTGTCTGGGGCCAACGTCCTGACTTTC. Its translation: CSVEAGGRVSGANVLTF.

This clone showed up just a few times. The rearrangement joins TRBV7-9 to TRBJ1-2; 8 bases match TRBD1. The CDR3 loop spans 13 amino acids. V lost 5 bases and J lost 7; bases outside the gene matches: 6. Germline assignment: CDR1 SEHNR and CDR2 FQNEAQ (reference sequence). The chain's CDR3 is CASSPGTGRGYTF. CDR3 nucleotides: TGTGCCAGCAGCCCCGGGACAGGTCGTGGCTACACCTTC.

This clone came up a few times. Other DNA sequences in this specimen translate into the identical CDR3. The gene calls are TRBV29-1 and TRBJ1-5; a possible D gene is TRBD1 (5 bases). The germline gives CDR1 SQVTM, CDR2 ANQGSEA. The CDR3 length is 13 residues. Trimming took off 6 bases at V and 0 bases at J, with 9 bases between the two ends. The CDR3 DNA sequence: TGCAGCGTCGCAGGGCATAGCAATCAGCCCCAGCATTTT. Amino acid sequence: CSVAGHSNQPQHF.

The V call is TRBV5-4, the J call TRBJ2-1; TRBD1 is a possible D gene (5 bases). CDR3 size: 11 residues. Germline CDR1 is SGHNT and CDR2 is YYREEE (reference sequence). The V and J ends lost 3 bases and 7 bases respectively, with 5 bases between them. The CDR3 region has the DNA TGTGCCAGCAGCTCAGGGAATGAGCAGTTCTTC. Translation: CASSSGNEQFF.

This clone came up a few times. This chain joins TRBV5-1 and TRBJ2-5; D call uncertain. The CDR3 length is 13 residues. The germline V gene has CDR1 SGHRS and CDR2 YFSETQ. With 2 bases removed from V and 5 bases from J, the gap between germline ends came to 10 bases. The CDR3: CASSFGPRETQYF. The CDR3 DNA reads TGCGCCAGCAGCTTTGGTCCGAGGGAGACCCAGTACTTC.

V and J are TRBV6-5 and TRBJ1-1, with D unclear. The CDR3 loop spans 13 amino acids. The V and J ends lost 7 bases and 1 base respectively, with 10 bases between them. CDR1 MNHEY and CDR2 SVGAGI come from the germline V gene. The CDR3: CASTRLTNTEAFF. CDR3 nucleotides: TGTGCCAGCACCCGCCTGACGAACACTGAAGCTTTCTTT.

The chain joins TRBV11-2 to TRBJ2-1; the D gene is possibly TRBD1 (5 bases). There are 18 residues in the CDR3. From germline, CDR1 is SGHAT and CDR2 FQNNGV. V dropped 5 bases and J dropped 4 bases, with 24 bases sitting between them. This CDR3 reads CASSPIKGRRQRYNEQFF. The CDR3 nucleotides read TGTGCCAGCAGCCCTATTAAGGGGCGCCGACAGCGATACAATGAGCAGTTCTTC.

The rearrangement uses TRBV7-8 and TRBJ1-1; 7 bases match TRBD1. The J segment lost 0 bases and the V segment lost 7 bases, leaving 8 bases of the junction unmatched. Germline V gene lookup returns CDR1 SGHVS and CDR2 FQNEAQ. This CDR3 comprises 15 residues. CDR3 in DNA: TGTGCCAGCACCATAGGGGGACAGTTGAACACTGAAGCTTTCTTT. Encoded protein: CASTIGGQLNTEAFF.

The chain combines TRBV5-1 with TRBJ2-1; the D call may be TRBD1 or TRBD2 (5 bases each). V was shortened by 0 bases and J by 4 bases, with 17 bases between the two germline ends. Germline CDR1 SGHRS, CDR2 YFSETQ. CDR3 length: 17 residues. CDR3 residues: CASSLVNNVGGYNEQFF. CDR3 DNA: TGCGCCAGCAGCTTGGTGAATAATGTTGGGGGTTACAATGAGCAGTTCTTC. Filled out from reference TRBV5-1 and TRBJ2-1, the complete variable domain reads KAGVTQTPRYLIKTRGQQVTLSCSPISGHRSVSWYQQTPGQGLQFLFEYFSETQRNKGNFPGRFSGRQFSNSRSEMNVSTLELGDSALYLCASSLVNNVGGYNEQFFGPGTRLTVL.

Turning to this clone: The same CDR3 also results from other DNA sequences found in this sample. The chain recombines TRBV7-2 with TRBJ2-3; TRBD2 matches 12 bases. Germline CDR1 SGHTA, CDR2 FQGNSA. V shed 4 bases, J shed 0 bases, and the junction held 2 bases outside the gene matches. The CDR3 extends over 16 amino acids. The CDR3 coding sequence is TGTGCCAGCAGCTCCGGGACTAGCGGGAGCACAGATACGCAGTATTTT. Protein: CASSSGTSGSTDTQYF.

This clone was detected only a few times. The chain combines TRBV4-3 with TRBJ2-3; TRBD2 matches at 11 bases. Losses at the gene ends were 3 bases for V and 1 base for J; bases not matched to a gene: 9. Germline values: CDR1 LGHNA, CDR2 YSLEER. The CDR3 has 18 residues. The CDR3 DNA reads TGCGCCAGCAGCCAGGGACTAGCGGCGAGGGTTGGCACAGATACGCAGTATTTT. This codes for CASSQGLAARVGTDTQYF.

This chain uses TRBV4-2 with TRBJ1-1; D uncertain. Deletions cut 0 bases from V and 0 bases from J, with 8 bases between. The V gene's germline CDR1 is LGHNA and CDR2 YNFKEQ. This CDR3 region has 15 residues. In DNA, the CDR3 is TGTGCCAGCAGCCAAGAGCCGGAGGTGAACACTGAAGCTTTCTTT. This codes for CASSQEPEVNTEAFF.

The rearrangement links TRBV4-2 to TRBJ2-3; tentative D call: TRBD2 (6 bases). Germline V gene lookup returns CDR1 LGHNA and CDR2 YNFKEQ. V was trimmed by 0 bases and J by 4 bases, leaving 11 bases between them. The CDR3 has 15 amino acids. In DNA form, the CDR3 reads TGTGCCAGCAGCCAAGATCGACTAGGGGCAGATACGCAGTATTTT. This codes for CASSQDRLGADTQYF.

This clone was seen only a few times. V gene TRBV6-5 combines with J gene TRBJ2-4, with D perhaps matching TRBD1 (6 bases). The ends were cut back, 6 bases at V and 9 bases at J, with 12 bases in the middle. The CDR3 covers 12 residues. Germline V gene lookup returns CDR1 MNHEY and CDR2 SVGAGI. CDR3 residues: CASRNRVLIQYF. The CDR3 DNA follows: TGTGCCAGCAGGAACAGGGTGCTCATTCAGTACTTC.

This rearrangement joins TRBV4-3 to TRBJ2-2; no definite D call. Trimming removed 2 bases at V and 6 bases at J, with 13 bases between. This CDR3 is built from 15 residues. Per the germline V gene, CDR1 is LGHNA and CDR2 is YSLEER. CDR3 protein: CASSQTGSFAGELFF. CDR3 DNA sequence: TGCGCCAGCAGCCAAACCGGCAGCTTCGCCGGGGAGCTGTTTTTT.

The rearrangement uses TRBV7-3 and TRBJ2-7; 8 bases fit TRBD2. The V and J ends lost 5 bases and 4 bases, in that order; junction bases with no gene match: 10. The CDR3 extends over 15 amino acids. Germline lookup yields CDR1 SGHTA and CDR2 FQGTGA. The CDR3 here is CASSLSAGVVYEQYV. The CDR3 DNA follows: TGTGCCAGCAGCCTTTCAGCGGGAGTAGTATACGAGCAGTACGTC.

This clone was detected a few times. This chain joins TRBV9 and TRBJ2-1; D is uncertain. Germline V gives CDR1 SGDLS, CDR2 YYNGEE. This CDR3 is 13 amino acids long. Trimming removed 0 bases at V and 6 bases at J, with 7 bases between. This CDR3 reads CASSVGIANEQFF. The CDR3 region has the DNA TGTGCCAGCAGCGTAGGAATAGCCAATGAGCAGTTCTTC.

The chain combines TRBV5-6 with TRBJ1-3, with D possibly matching TRBD1 (6 bases). From germline, CDR1 is SGHDT and CDR2 YYEEEE. V lost 0 bases, J lost 4 bases, and 8 bases lay in between. This CDR3 spans 14 amino acids. The CDR3 DNA sequence: TGTGCCAGCAGCTTGGAAGGACAGGGAAACACCATATATTTT. This sequence encodes CASSLEGQGNTIYF.

The chain links TRBV28 to TRBJ1-2; perhaps TRBD1 as D (5 bases). Germline V CDR1 and CDR2: MDHEN, SYDVKM. Trimming shortened V by 2 bases and J by 4 bases, and 14 bases separated the two germline ends. The CDR3 has 15 amino acids. Written as DNA, the CDR3 is TGTGCCAGCAGTTTAGGTGCAGGGTCCGGCTATGGCTACACCTTC. This gives the protein CASSLGAGSGYGYTF.

The J gene is TRBJ2-1, the V gene TRBV5-1, with D hard to call. Germline V CDR1 and CDR2: SGHRS, YFSETQ. Trimming pared 0 bases from V and 10 bases from J, leaving 11 bases between. The CDR3 is 13 amino acids. CDR3 sequence: CASSLGSKQEQFF. The CDR3 DNA sequence: TGCGCCAGCAGCTTGGGCTCGAAGCAGGAGCAGTTCTTC.

This clone was counted ten times or more. The chain combines TRBV7-9 with TRBJ2-2, with 10 bases matching TRBD2. CDR1 SEHNR and CDR2 FQNEAQ come from the germline V gene (reference sequence). CDR3 size: 14 residues. J gave up 3 bases and V 6 bases, and 1 base lay outside the gene matches. CDR3 region: CASRLAGHTGELFF. Written as DNA, the CDR3 is TGTGCCAGCAGACTAGCGGGACACACCGGGGAGCTGTTTTTT.

This clone came up a few times. Additional DNA sequences in this sample encode the identical CDR3. CDR3 nucleotide sequence: TGTGCCTGGAGTGTACGGCTAGCGGAGACCCAGTACTTC. The encoded protein is CAWSVRLAETQYF. The chain has TRBV30 and TRBJ2-5; a possible D gene is TRBD2 (6 bases). Germline CDR1 is GTSNPN and CDR2 is SVGIG (reference sequence). The length of the CDR3 is 13 residues. The V end lost 0 bases, the J end lost 5 bases, and 10 bases lay between the germline ends.

This clone turned up a few times. The chain couples TRBV10-1 to TRBJ2-7; D gene unclear. V was cut by 4 bases and J by 0 bases, with 7 bases left in between. The length of the CDR3 is 13 residues. Germline V gene sequence: CDR1 WNHNN, CDR2 SYGVQD (reference sequence). The CDR3: CASSAGFSYEQYF. The CDR3 nucleotides read TGCGCCAGCAGTGCCGGGTTCTCCTACGAGCAGTACTTC.

V usage is TRBV9 and J usage is TRBJ2-5; the match to TRBD2 covers 10 bases. Germline V gene lookup returns CDR1 SGDLS and CDR2 YYNGEE. V lost 4 bases and J lost 9; bases outside the gene matches: 12. The CDR3 loop spans 15 amino acids. CDR3 sequence reads: CASSPQLAGAGPQYF. In nucleotides, the CDR3 is TGTGCCAGCAGCCCCCAGCTAGCGGGAGCAGGTCCCCAGTACTTC.

In this sample, this clone turned up a few times. The rearrangement joins TRBV6-1 to TRBJ2-4; the match to TRBD2 covers 12 bases. With 4 bases clipped from V and 0 bases from J, the junction kept 10 bases outside the gene matches. The CDR3 is 19 amino acids. Germline CDR1 is MNHNS and CDR2 is SASEGT. CDR3 amino acids: CASSGLAGDPNGAKNIQYF. CDR3 nucleotide sequence: TGTGCCAGCAGTGGACTAGCGGGAGATCCCAATGGAGCCAAAAACATTCAGTACTTC.

This clone was picked up a small number of times. The chain has TRBV18 and TRBJ2-3; maybe TRBD1 (6 bases). The CDR3 is 18 amino acids. Germline V gene sequence: CDR1 KGHSH, CDR2 LQKENI. V gave up 2 bases and J gave up 0 bases, with 18 bases separating them. The CDR3 region is CASSPLAKGTSSTDTQYF. CDR3 coding DNA: TGTGCCAGCTCACCATTAGCAAAAGGGACATCTAGCACAGATACGCAGTATTTT.

This clone was found a few times. The V call is TRBV7-2, the J call TRBJ1-5, with D possibly matching TRBD1 (5 bases). The germline V gene encodes CDR1 SGHTA and CDR2 FQGNSA. The germline V and J ends were trimmed by 5 bases and 2 bases, with 13 bases remaining between them. The CDR3 spans 15 residues. The CDR3 coding sequence is TGTGCCAGCAGCGCAGGGCTTTCCGGCAATCAGCCCCAGCATTTT. This codes for CASSAGLSGNQPQHF. Looking up the rest from reference TRBV7-2 and TRBJ1-5 gives the full variable domain: GAGVSQSPSNKVTEKGKDVELRCDPISGHTALYWYRQSLGQGLEFLIYFQGNSAPDKSGLPSDRFSAERTGGSVSTLTIQRTQQEDSAVYLCASSAGLSGNQPQHFGDGTRLSIL.